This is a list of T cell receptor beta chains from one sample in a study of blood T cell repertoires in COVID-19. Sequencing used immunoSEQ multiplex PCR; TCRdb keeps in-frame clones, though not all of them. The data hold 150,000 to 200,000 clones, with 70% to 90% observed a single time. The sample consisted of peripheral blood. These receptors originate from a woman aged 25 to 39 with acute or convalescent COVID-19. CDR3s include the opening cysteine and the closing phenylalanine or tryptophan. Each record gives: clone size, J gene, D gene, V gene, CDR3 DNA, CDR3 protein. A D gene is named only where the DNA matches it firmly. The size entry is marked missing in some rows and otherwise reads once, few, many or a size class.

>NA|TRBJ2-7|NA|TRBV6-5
TGTGCCAGCAGTTACGAGGGCTACGAGCAGTACTTC
CASSYEGYEQYF
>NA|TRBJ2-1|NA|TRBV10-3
TGTGCCATCGGGGGGTTTAAGGATAATGAGCAGTTCTTC
CAIGGFKDNEQFF
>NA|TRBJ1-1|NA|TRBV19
TGTGGCTCGAGCATGAACACTGAAGCTTTCTTT
CGSSMNTEAFF
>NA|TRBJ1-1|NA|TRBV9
TGTGCCAGCAGCGTAGATAGGGGGAACACTGAAGCTTTCTTT
CASSVDRGNTEAFF
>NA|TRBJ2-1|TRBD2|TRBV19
TGTGCCAGTAGCCTTTACCTAGTGGGGGGGGATGAGCAGTTCTTC
CASSLYLVGGDEQFF
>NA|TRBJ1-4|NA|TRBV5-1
TGCGCCAGCTCTGGGGGCACCACCAATGAAAAACTGTTTTTT
CASSGGTTNEKLFF
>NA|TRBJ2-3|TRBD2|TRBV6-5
TGTGCCAGCAGTTGGGGGCGGACTAGCAACGCAGATACGCAGTATTTT
CASSWGRTSNADTQYF
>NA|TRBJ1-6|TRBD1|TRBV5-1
TGCGCCAGCAGCTGGGACAGGAGGAATACACCCCTCCACTTT
CASSWDRRNTPLHF
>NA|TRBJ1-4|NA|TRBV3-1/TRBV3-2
TGTGCCAGCAGCCAAGACACAGGGTCTGAAAAACTGTTTTTT
CASSQDTGSEKLFF
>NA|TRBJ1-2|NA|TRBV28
TGTGCCAGCAGTGACAGCGATCGATCCTATGGCTACACCTTC
CASSDSDRSYGYTF
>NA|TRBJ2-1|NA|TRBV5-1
TGCGCCAGCAGCTCCCCAGACAGGACGACTAACAATGAGCAGTTCTTC
CASSSPDRTTNNEQFF
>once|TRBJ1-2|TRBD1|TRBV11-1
TGTGCCAGCAGTCCGGGACAGGGATCCTATGGCTACACCTTC
CASSPGQGSYGYTF
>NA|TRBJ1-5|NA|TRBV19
TGTGCCAGTAGTAGGGGGCAACGGGTACAGCCCCAGCATTTT
CASSRGQRVQPQHF
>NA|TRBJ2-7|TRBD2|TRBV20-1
TGCAGTGCCCAGCGGGATTACGAGCAGTACTTC
CSAQRDYEQYF
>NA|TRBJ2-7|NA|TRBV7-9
TGTGCCAGCAGCTTACTAGACGAGCAGAAGTACTTC
CASSLLDEQKYF
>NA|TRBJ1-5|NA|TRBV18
TGTGCCAGCTCATCTAAACAGGGAGGGAGCAATCAGCCCCAGCATTTT
CASSSKQGGSNQPQHF
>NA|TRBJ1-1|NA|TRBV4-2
TGTGCCAGCAGCCAAGAGGAGGTCTTAACCACTGAAGCTTTCTTT
CASSQEEVLTTEAFF
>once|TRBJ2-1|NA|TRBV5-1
TGCGCCAGCAGCTCTTCCGGGAAGGCCTACAATGAGCAGTTCTTC
CASSSSGKAYNEQFF
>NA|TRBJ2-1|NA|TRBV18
TGTGCCAGCTCGCCGGACATAGGCTCCTACAATGAGCAGTTCTTC
CASSPDIGSYNEQFF
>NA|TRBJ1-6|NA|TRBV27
TGTGCCAGCAGGCCTTTCCGGGACTCAAATTCACCCCTCCACTTT
CASRPFRDSNSPLHF
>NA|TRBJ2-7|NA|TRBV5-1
TGCGCCAGCAGCCCGCCGGGTTCCTTTCGCGAGCAGTACTTC
CASSPPGSFREQYF
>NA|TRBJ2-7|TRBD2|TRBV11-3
TGTGCCAGCAGCTCTTCTAGCGGGAGGGGTGAGCAGTACTTC
CASSSSSGRGEQYF
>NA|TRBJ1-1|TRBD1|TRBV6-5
TGTGCCAGCAGTTACCAGGGGGGCACTGAAGCTTTCTTT
CASSYQGGTEAFF
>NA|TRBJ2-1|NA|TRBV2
TGTGCCGGCAGACAGGAGATCAATGAGCAGTTCTTC
CAGRQEINEQFF
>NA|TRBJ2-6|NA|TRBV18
TGTGCCAGCTCACTACGAAAAACCAACTTTACTGGGGCCAACGTCCTGACTTTC
CASSLRKTNFTGANVLTF
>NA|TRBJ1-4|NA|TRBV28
TGTGCCAGCAGTGACACAGGATTAACTAATGAAAAACTGTTTTTT
CASSDTGLTNEKLFF
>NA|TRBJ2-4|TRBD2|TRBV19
TGTGCCAGTAGTATCAGCGGGAGTGCAAACATTCAGTACTTC
CASSISGSANIQYF
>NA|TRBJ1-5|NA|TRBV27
TGTGCCAGCAGTTTGGGTGGGCTCAATCAGCCCCAGCATTTT
CASSLGGLNQPQHF
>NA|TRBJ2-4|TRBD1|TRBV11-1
TGTGCCAGCAGCCCTTCGACAGGGGTGGACATTCAGTACTTC
CASSPSTGVDIQYF
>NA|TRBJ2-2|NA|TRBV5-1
TGCGCCAGCAGTAGCCCCGGGGAGCTGTTTTTT
CASSSPGELFF
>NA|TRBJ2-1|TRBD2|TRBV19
TGTGCCAGTAGCAGACTAGCGGGAGCTACCTACAATGAGCAGTTCTTC
CASSRLAGATYNEQFF
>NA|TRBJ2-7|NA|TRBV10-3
TGTGCCATCAGTGACCCAGACAACTACGAGCAGTACTTC
CAISDPDNYEQYF
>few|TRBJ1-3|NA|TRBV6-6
TGTGCCAGCAGGGGAGGAAGAAACACCATATATTTT
CASRGGRNTIYF
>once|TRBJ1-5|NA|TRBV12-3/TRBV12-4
TGTGCCAGCAGTTTATTCGAGCGGCAGCCCCAGCATTTT
CASSLFERQPQHF
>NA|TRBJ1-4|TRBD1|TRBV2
TGTGCCAGCAACCGGGACAGGGTAGATAAACTGTTTTTT
CASNRDRVDKLFF
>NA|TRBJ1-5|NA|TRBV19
TGTGCCAGTGGCCCTTTTGTCCCCTTGTATCAGGATAGCAATCAGCCCCAGCATTTT
CASGPFVPLYQDSNQPQHF
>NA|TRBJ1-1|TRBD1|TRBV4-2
TGTGCCAGCAGCGCAGTCGGTACATCGACAGGGGGCAATAAGGCTTTCTTT
CASSAVGTSTGGNKAFF
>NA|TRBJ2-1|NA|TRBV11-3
TGTGCCAGCAGCTTACAGGGTGGGTACAATGAGCAGTTCTTC
CASSLQGGYNEQFF
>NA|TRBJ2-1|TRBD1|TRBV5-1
TGCGCCAGCAGCTTGGGGAGCGGGACAGGGGTGGGGAATGAGCAGTTCTTC
CASSLGSGTGVGNEQFF
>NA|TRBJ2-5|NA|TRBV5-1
TGCGCCAGCAGCTTGGTCAGGGTTGGAGAGACCCAGTACTTC
CASSLVRVGETQYF
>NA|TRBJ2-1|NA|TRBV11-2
TGTGCCAGCAGCCTAGGAAGGGGGAAGGCCTACAATGAGCAGTTCTTC
CASSLGRGKAYNEQFF
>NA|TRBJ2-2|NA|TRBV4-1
TGCGCCAGCAGCCAAGATGGCACTAGCCTGTTTTTT
CASSQDGTSLFF
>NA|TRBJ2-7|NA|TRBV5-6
TGTGCCAGCAGCTTGCGTATAGACTACGAGCAGTACTTC
CASSLRIDYEQYF
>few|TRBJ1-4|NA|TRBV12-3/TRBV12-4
TGTGCCAGCAGACCTAAAGCGCAGAACAAACTGTTTTTT
CASRPKAQNKLFF
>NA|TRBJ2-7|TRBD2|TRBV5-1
TGCGCCAGCACTAGCGGGACCGCCTCGCAGTACGAGCAGTACTTC
CASTSGTASQYEQYF
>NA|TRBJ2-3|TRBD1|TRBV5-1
TGCGCCAGCAGCTTCTTGGGACAGCACACAGATACGCAGTATTTT
CASSFLGQHTDTQYF
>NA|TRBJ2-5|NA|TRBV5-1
TGCGCCAGCAGCTTGCTCGTAGGGGGGGAAGAGACCCAGTACTTC
CASSLLVGGEETQYF
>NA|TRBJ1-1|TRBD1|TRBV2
TGTGCCAGCAGTACAACGTACAGGGGGCAAGCTTTCTTT
CASSTTYRGQAFF
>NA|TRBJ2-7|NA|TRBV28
TGTGCCGCCCAGCGGCGGGCTGGCGAGCAGTACTTC
CAAQRRAGEQYF
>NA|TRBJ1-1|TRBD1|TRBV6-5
TGTGCCAGCAGTTACTCGGGACAGGGTGACACTGAAGCTTTCTTT
CASSYSGQGDTEAFF
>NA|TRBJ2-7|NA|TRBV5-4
TGTGCCAGCAGCCCGAACACCCTCTACGAGCAGTACTTC
CASSPNTLYEQYF
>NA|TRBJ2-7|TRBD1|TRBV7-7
TGTGCTAGCAGTCAAGGGACAGGGCCTTCCTACGAGCAGTACTTC
CASSQGTGPSYEQYF
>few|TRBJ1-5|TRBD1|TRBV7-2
TGTGCCAGCAGACCAGGCGCCCAGGGACAGGGAAGGCATCAGCCCCAGCATTTT
CASRPGAQGQGRHQPQHF
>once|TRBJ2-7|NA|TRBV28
TGTGCCAGCGTGGAGGCTTACGAGCAGTACTTC
CASVEAYEQYF
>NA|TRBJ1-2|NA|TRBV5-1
TGCGCCAGCAGCTCAGGGGAGAGGAACTATGGCTACACCTTC
CASSSGERNYGYTF